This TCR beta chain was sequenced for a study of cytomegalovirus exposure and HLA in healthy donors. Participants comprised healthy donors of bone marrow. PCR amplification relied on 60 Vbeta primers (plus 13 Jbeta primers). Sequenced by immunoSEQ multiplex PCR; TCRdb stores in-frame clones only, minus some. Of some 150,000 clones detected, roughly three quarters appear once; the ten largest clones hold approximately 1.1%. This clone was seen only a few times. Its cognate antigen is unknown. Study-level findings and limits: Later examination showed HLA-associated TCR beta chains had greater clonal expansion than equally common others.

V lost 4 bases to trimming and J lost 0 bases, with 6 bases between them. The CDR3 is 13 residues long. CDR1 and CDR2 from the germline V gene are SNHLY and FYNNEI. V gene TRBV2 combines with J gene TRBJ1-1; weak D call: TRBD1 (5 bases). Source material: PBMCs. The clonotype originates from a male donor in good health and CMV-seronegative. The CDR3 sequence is CASSGQLNTEAFF. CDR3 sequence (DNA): TGTGCCAGCAGTGGACAGCTGAACACTGAAGCTTTCTTT. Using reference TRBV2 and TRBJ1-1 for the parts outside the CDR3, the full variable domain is EPEVTQTPSHQVTQMGQEVILRCVPISNHLYFYWYRQILGQKVEFLVSFYNNEISEKSEIFDDQFSVERPDGSNFTLKIRSTKLEDSAMYFCASSGQLNTEAFFGQGTRLTVV.